This T cell receptor beta chain was captured by sequencing in a study of T-cell reconstitution after alpha-beta-depleted transplantation in children (TCRdb year 2016). Notes on the research overall: T-cell immune reconstitution after TCRalphabeta/CD19-depleted allogeneic hematopoietic cell transplantation in children was quantitatively tracked in the study by means of TCR repertoire profiling.

Per the publication, the treatment or condition label means: allogeneic hematopoietic cell transplantation with graft depleted of TCRalphabeta T cells and CD19 B cells. The children who served as transplant recipients had been given grafts of TCRalphabeta/CD19-depleted allogeneic hematopoietic cells. The germline V gene gives CDR1 as SGHAT and CDR2 as FQNNGV. Taken from cysteine to phenylalanine, the CDR3 has 13 residues. Kept here is only the CDR3 DNA, which spans 39 bases and is read in frame from base 1. The trim is 4 bases for V and 4 bases for J, with a gap of 10 bases between the germline ends. This clonotype was seen a few times. The clone's antigen remains unknown. Base-call qualities are not available, and no considerably larger clone is one nucleotide away. Study-wide findings and limitations: The high TCRbeta diversity at day 60 in some patients was ascribed to recipient T cells and intrathymic progenitors that had survived conditioning. Hyperexpanded clone frequencies declined over subsequent months; after one year, T-cell counts and TCRbeta diversity were mostly attributed to newly produced T cells. The apparently early alphabetaT-cell count recovery about two months after transplant was reportedly dependent on only several hundred rapidly expanded clones derived from non-depleted graft cells.

Libraries were prepared through PCR. Sequencing used an Illumina HiSeq 2500. Molecular barcoding was employed in the preparation of TCR libraries, with unique molecular identifiers being used to normalize TCRbeta repertoire quantification. TCRdb trimmed the raw reads at Q25, called clones with MiXCR and kept productive beta chains. Entries are consolidated by CDR3 protein sequence, retaining the most common genes and DNA. The sample profile shows about 200,000 distinct CDR3 sequences; about 7% of them were found once. Clones ranked in the top ten supply 5% to 6.5% of the sample. This sample comprised PBMCs, obtained before TCRalphabeta/CD19-depleted stem cell transplant. The rearrangement joined TRBV11-2 to TRBJ1-2, with no reliable assignment of the D segment. The receptor's source is a boy aged 2-9 years with acute lymphoblastic leukemia, due to receive a stem cell transplant. The DNA is TGTGCCAGCAGCTCAATGGACGGCTATGGCTACACCTTC. The resulting protein is CASSSMDGYGYTF.